The TCR beta chain described here comes from a study of cytomegalovirus exposure and HLA in healthy donors (TCRdb year 2017). Regarding the study in general: A later analysis indicated that the 95 to 150 validation repertoires were generated on the platform also employed for the 700 or so repertoires of the first cohort. High-throughput TCR immunosequencing, statistical association of individual TCRs with disease status, and machine learning were combined to predict cytomegalovirus infection status. Along with the approximately 650-subject first cohort, a separate validation cohort of over a hundred different subjects was used. The aim of the study was to test whether cataloging public T cell receptors could identify signatures of past pathogen exposure.

The paper's findings and limits, for the study overall: In vitro tests confirmed that a few of the cytomegalovirus-associated TCR beta chains recognize cytomegalovirus antigens. While some public TCRs were present in many individuals, most TCR sequences turned up only very rarely across donors. The study gave a list of 150 to 200 TCR beta chains associated with cytomegalovirus. A later analysis had no HLA typing for the validation cohort, so co-occurrence there was scored across all 120 repertoires. According to the authors, the approach could potentially be generalized to other disease states and immunological phenotypes. A later analysis found that TCRs clustered in the first cohort also tended to co-occur in the 120 or so validation repertoires, with 90% to 95% of cluster scores above 0. The classifier was reported to diagnose cytomegalovirus status with high specificity and sensitivity in both the original and validation cohorts.

The protocol used for the library was the immunoSEQ multiplex PCR assay. In the authors' own workflow: A statistical classification framework was built to diagnose cytomegalovirus status from the catalog of TCR beta chain sequences. The table comes from immuneACCESS by way of TCRdb, which keeps in-frame sequences with V and J called. Part of the clones is missing from these tables; in studies checked, under half for an unresolved V gene and the rest for unknown reasons. V and J calls and clone size follow that table, whereas D and trimming were derived from the DNA. In all, the sample holds about 110,000 clones, and around 95% of those were seen once. 0.67% of the sample is in the top ten clones. The donors belonged to the validation cohort of under 150 subjects, which was separate from the roughly 680-subject first cohort. In the case of this clone: It lacks a known antigen. No much larger clone exists at a distance of one base, and base qualities are not known.

The CDR3 measures 16 amino acids from cysteine to phenylalanine. Just the 48-base CDR3 DNA is kept, in frame starting at base 1. For CDR1 and CDR2, the germline V gene lists SNHLY and FYNNEI. The germline ends are 17 bases apart after V is trimmed by 3 bases and J by 4 bases. Recombination connected TRBV2 to TRBJ2-3; a tentative D call is TRBD2 (5 bases match). Input material: PBMCs. The sequence was obtained from a woman aged 18-29 years in good health and CMV-seronegative. The sequenced DNA is TGTGCCAGCAGTGATAGAGTACGGACTGGTGCAGATACGCAGTATTTT. Its protein product is CASSDRVRTGADTQYF.